Listed below are T cell receptor beta chains from one sample, sequenced in a study of blood T cell repertoires in COVID-19. Sequencing used immunoSEQ multiplex PCR; TCRdb keeps in-frame clones, though not all of them. Counted here are about 77,000 clones, roughly three quarters occurring once; the ten biggest clones make up about 17%. The sequencing sample was made of peripheral blood. The receptors were gathered from a man aged 65-85 years with active or convalescent COVID-19. The CDR3 runs from the conserved cysteine through the conserved F or W. The order of the fields is V gene, J gene, CDR3 protein.

TRBV7-9	TRBJ2-1	CASSFSHEQFF
TRBV5-1	TRBJ2-2	CASSLSRWSNTGELFF
TRBV20-1	TRBJ2-3	CSAGSGDTQYF
TRBV24-1	TRBJ1-1	CATNDREDTEAFF
TRBV29-1	TRBJ2-5	CSVVTTQETQYF
TRBV2	TRBJ2-5	CASSGAGLSETQYF
TRBV10-2	TRBJ2-7	CAAHDGQATYEQYF
TRBV28	TRBJ1-1	CASTDPGQREAFF
TRBV28	TRBJ1-2	CASVDRALGGYTF
TRBV30	TRBJ2-7	CAWSEQGYNEQYF
TRBV5-1	TRBJ2-3	CASSLTSGGGTDTQYF
TRBV29-1	NA	CSVDQGWETQYF
TRBV11-3	TRBJ2-5	CASRGGTETQETQYF
TRBV11-2	TRBJ1-3	CASSPSAAAGNTIYF
TRBV28	TRBJ2-3	CASSTGGSVDTQYF
TRBV28	TRBJ1-4	CASTGAMEKLFF
TRBV23-1	TRBJ2-3	CASSRNSGEITDTQYF
TRBV5-1	TRBJ1-2	CASSLALGLSGYTF
TRBV28	TRBJ1-4	CASSWGGLGTENEKLFF
TRBV6-5	TRBJ2-5	CASSTGPQETQYF
TRBV18	TRBJ2-7	CASSPRDTPREQYF
TRBV6-5	TRBJ2-5	CASTIGDRDVETQYF
TRBV24-1	TRBJ2-1	CATSDSPWRGQVNEQFF
TRBV2	TRBJ1-6	CASRASSSPLHF
TRBV6-2/TRBV6-3	TRBJ1-5	CASSSDFHQPQHF
TRBV27	TRBJ2-3	CASSLRGGTQYF
TRBV5-1	TRBJ1-2	CASRAVGQFYGYTF
TRBV5-5	TRBJ2-7	CASSSKTTVREQYF
TRBV29-1	TRBJ1-5	CSGSTGVGQPQHF
TRBV30	TRBJ2-3	CAWSRDRGLPPDTQYF
TRBV18	TRBJ2-3	CASSPSGVVDTQYF
TRBV11-3	TRBJ1-1	CASSSGQGHNMNTEAFF
TRBV15	TRBJ1-3	CATSRVQGMVAGNTIYF
TRBV2	TRBJ1-4	CATGPQGMLFF
TRBV5-6	TRBJ1-3	CASSLTDSGNTIYF
TRBV5-1	TRBJ2-7	CASSFRGYHEQYF
TRBV6-1	TRBJ1-1	CASSVYAGGINTEAFF
TRBV2	TRBJ2-5	CASSEGRGGFETQYF
TRBV3-1/TRBV3-2	TRBJ2-7	CASSQVSGGTGHRSSYEQYF